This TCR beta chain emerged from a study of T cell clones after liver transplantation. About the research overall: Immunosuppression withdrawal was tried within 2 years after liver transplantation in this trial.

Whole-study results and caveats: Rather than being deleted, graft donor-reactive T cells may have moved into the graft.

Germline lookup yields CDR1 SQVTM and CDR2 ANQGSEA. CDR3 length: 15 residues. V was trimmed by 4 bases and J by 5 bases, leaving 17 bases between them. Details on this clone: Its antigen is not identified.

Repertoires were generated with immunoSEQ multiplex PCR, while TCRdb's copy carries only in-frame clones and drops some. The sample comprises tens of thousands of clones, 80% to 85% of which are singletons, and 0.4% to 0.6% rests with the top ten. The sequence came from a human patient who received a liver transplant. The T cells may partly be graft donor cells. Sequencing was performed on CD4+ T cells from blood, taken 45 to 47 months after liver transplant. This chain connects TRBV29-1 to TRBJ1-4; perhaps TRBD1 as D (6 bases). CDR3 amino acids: CSVGLWGADNEKLFF. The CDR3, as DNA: TGCAGCGTTGGCCTTTGGGGGGCGGACAATGAAAAACTGTTTTTT.